The text below deals with one T cell receptor (beta chain). Libraries were prepared by immunoSEQ multiplex PCR; TCRdb keeps only in-frame clonotypes and omits some of them. The top ten hold approximately 1.5% of the sample, which has 65,000 to 75,000 clones, about 88% seen once. The record originates from a study of blood T cell repertoires in COVID-19. Trimming removed 5 bases from V and 0 bases from J, with 11 bases in between. The CDR3 has 14 amino acids. CDR1 SNHLY and CDR2 FYNNEI come from the germline V gene. The chain recombines TRBV2 with TRBJ2-7; D not resolved. Source material: peripheral blood. This receptor was taken from a man aged 45-60 years with acute or convalescent COVID-19. Written as DNA, the CDR3 is TGTGCCAGCAGTAAAGGAACAAGCTCCTACGAGCAGTACTTC. It yields the protein CASSKGTSSYEQYF.